Each of the 21 T cell receptor beta chains below was sequenced from the same sample in a study of blood T cells in healthy people across ages. Primers used in a second PCR of roughly 6 to 11 cycles were a sample-barcoded 5' primer and a J-beta primer mix. TCRdb re-called the 5' RACE reads through MiXCR, storing one row per CDR3 protein. Among 550,000 to 650,000 distinct CDR3 sequences, about a quarter were seen once, and the ten largest hold approximately 3.5%. This sample also belongs to another study, concerning T cells of mothers and their children.

The sequencing input was blood. These receptors came from a boy between 2 and 10 years old in good health.

The chain uses TRBV5-1 and TRBJ2-6, with 9 bases aligning to TRBD1. From germline, CDR1 is SGHRS and CDR2 YFSETQ. There are 16 residues in the CDR3. With V trimmed by 1 base and J by 5 bases, 4 bases remained unmatched. The CDR3 bases are TGCGCCAGCAGCTTGACCACAGGGGGCTGGGCCAACGTCCTGACTTTC. This codes for CASSLTTGGWANVLTF.

Many counts were recorded for this clonotype. The chain couples TRBV15 to TRBJ2-2; D unresolved. V gave up 1 base and J gave up 7 bases, with 4 bases separating them. This CDR3 comprises 12 residues. From germline, CDR1 is LNHNV and CDR2 YYDKDF (reference sequence). Written as DNA, the CDR3 is TGTGCCACCAGCAGAGTCAACGGGGAGCTGTTTTTT. This encodes CATSRVNGELFF.

This clonotype was seen a few times. Written as DNA, the CDR3 is TGTGCCTGGAGTAGTACAGGTCTAGAAGCTTTCTTT. Translated, it gives CAWSSTGLEAFF. The chain recombines TRBV30 with TRBJ1-1; a weak D match, TRBD1 (5 bases). The CDR3 spans 12 residues. CDR1 and CDR2 (germline): GTSNPN, SVGIG (reference sequence). The V end was cut by 2 bases, the J end by 8 bases, with 12 bases between.

This clonotype was seen only a few times. The rearrangement links TRBV20-1 to TRBJ1-2; weak D call: TRBD1 (5 bases). CDR3 length: 17 residues. Deletions cut 5 bases from V and 0 bases from J, with 22 bases between. CDR1 and CDR2 from the germline V gene are DFQATT and SNEGSKA (reference sequence). As DNA, the CDR3 is TGCAGTGCTCCGCGGGACGGAAAGATTTCGCCTAACTATGGCTACACCTTC. Protein sequence: CSAPRDGKISPNYGYTF.

This clonotype was seen more than once but under ten times. One junction end does not reproduce the germline sequence, and a read error may be involved. The rearrangement uses TRBV20-1 and TRBJ1-5; 7 nucleotides agree with TRBD1. The CDR3 spans 16 residues. The V gene's germline CDR1 is DFQATT and CDR2 SNEGSKA (reference sequence). CDR3 residues: CSASEDRPRLGGPQHF. Here the CDR3 DNA reads TGCAGCGCTAGTGAGGACAGGCCCCGCCTGGGTGGGCCCCAGCATTTT.

This clonotype was found many times. J is TRBJ2-4 and V is TRBV28; D unclear. Germline CDR1 MDHEN, CDR2 SYDVKM. The CDR3 is 12 residues long. Trimming removed 2 bases from V and 2 bases from J, with 1 base in between. CDR3: CASSLPKNIQYF. DNA of the CDR3: TGTGCCAGCAGTTTACCCAAAAACATTCAGTACTTC. The full variable domain, its missing parts supplied by reference TRBV28 and TRBJ2-4, is DVKVTQSSRYLVKRTGEKVFLECVQDMDHENMFWYRQDPGLGLRLIYFSYDVKMKEKGDIPEGYSVSREKKERFSLILESASTNQTSMYLCASSLPKNIQYFGAGTRLSVL.

The chain uses TRBV27 and TRBJ2-5; TRBD1 matches 12 bases. The germline gives CDR1 MNHEY, CDR2 SMNVEV (reference sequence). CDR3 size: 19 residues. Germline trimming cut 5 bases from V and 4 bases from J; bases unmatched to any gene: 17. The CDR3 DNA follows: TGTGCCAGCAGTCCCTCCAGGGGGACAGGGGGCGCTTGGAGAGAGACCCAGTACTTC. It specifies CASSPSRGTGGAWRETQYF.

The chain uses TRBV7-9 and TRBJ2-7; D may be TRBD2 (6 bases). CDR3 length equals 15 residues. Per germline, CDR1 SEHNR and CDR2 FQNEAQ (reference sequence). V lost 6 bases and J lost 2, with 17 bases in between. The CDR3 DNA reads as TGTGCCAGCAGGGAGGGGCGAGCGGACGCCTACGAGCAGTACTTC. Translated, it gives CASREGRADAYEQYF.

CDR3 sequence reads: CSARPPEGLSSYNEQFF. CDR3 DNA sequence: TGCAGTGCTAGACCCCCCGAGGGTCTAAGCTCCTACAATGAGCAGTTCTTC. V gene TRBV20-1 combines with J gene TRBJ2-1, with D maybe TRBD2 (5 bases). Germline V gene data show CDR1 as DFQATT and CDR2 as SNEGSKA (reference sequence). V shed 2 bases and J shed 0 bases, with 17 bases lying between them. The CDR3 contains 17 residues.

This clonotype was observed a handful of times. A junction boundary mismatches the germline segment, possibly from a read error. V usage is TRBV20-1 and J usage is TRBJ2-5; D is unresolved. Germline CDR1 is DFQATT and CDR2 is SNEGSKA (reference sequence). CDR3 length equals 15 residues. CDR3: CGAREFGRNQETQYF. In nucleotides, the CDR3 is TGCGGTGCTAGAGAATTTGGACGGAACCAAGAGACCCAGTACTTC.

This clonotype was seen only a few times. The CDR3 nucleotides read TGTGCCAGCAGTCAGGGGGAGCAGTATTTT. As protein: CASSQGEQYF. The J gene is TRBJ2-3, the V gene TRBV12-3 or TRBV12-4; the match to TRBD1 covers 7 bases. This CDR3 region has 10 residues. V lost 5 bases, J lost 11 bases, and 1 base stayed unmatched.

The chain couples TRBV5-1 to TRBJ2-1; TRBD2 matches at 8 bases. Germline assignment: CDR1 SGHRS and CDR2 YFSETQ. The CDR3 has 14 amino acids. Germline trimming cut 4 bases from V and 6 bases from J; bases unmatched to any gene: 6. The CDR3: CASSTMGLVNEQFF. CDR3 nucleotide sequence: TGCGCCAGCAGCACTATGGGACTAGTCAATGAGCAGTTCTTC.

In its sample, this clonotype was seen a few times. This CDR3 is CASSSGPGWGAKNIQYF. The CDR3 nucleotides are TGTGCCAGCAGCTCCGGCCCAGGGTGGGGGGCCAAAAACATTCAGTACTTC. V and J are TRBV13 and TRBJ2-4; D assignment may be TRBD1 or TRBD2 (5 bases each). Trimming took 4 bases from V and 1 from J, leaving 17 bases between them. The germline gives CDR1 PRHDT, CDR2 FYEKMQ (reference sequence). This CDR3 has 17 residues.

The table lists this clonotype with a few counts. The genes are TRBV7-9 and TRBJ1-2, with 7 positions matching TRBD1. The J segment lost 3 bases and the V segment lost 2 bases, leaving 9 bases of the junction unmatched. Germline assignment: CDR1 SEHNR and CDR2 FQNEAQ (reference sequence). This CDR3 contains 16 residues. In DNA, the CDR3 is TGTGCCAGCAGCTTAACGTCGGGACAGACAGACTATGGCTACACCTTC. Its protein product is CASSLTSGQTDYGYTF.

This clonotype was counted only a few times. This chain joins TRBV3-1 and TRBJ1-1; D gene ambiguous. V lost 5 bases to trimming and J lost 1 base, with 8 bases between them. Germline V gives CDR1 LGHDT, CDR2 YNNKEL (reference sequence). The CDR3 totals 13 residues. The CDR3 DNA reads as TGTGCCAGCAGCTCAACACCGAACACTGAAGCTTTCTTT. Translating it yields CASSSTPNTEAFF.

This clonotype was counted a few times. The chain uses TRBV11-2 and TRBJ2-5, with TRBD2 identical over 14 bases. The CDR3 is 20 residues long. The V gene's germline CDR1 is SGHAT and CDR2 FQNNGV. The J segment lost 7 bases and the V segment lost 0 bases, leaving 16 bases of the junction unmatched. The CDR3, as DNA: TGTGCCAGCAGCTTAGATCTTACCGGGACTAGCGGGAGTCGGTGGGGGACCCAGTACTTC. Its translation: CASSLDLTGTSGSRWGTQYF.

This rearrangement joins TRBV30 to TRBJ2-7, with TRBD2 as a possible D gene (5 bases). CDR1 and CDR2 (germline): GTSNPN, SVGIG (reference sequence). The CDR3 is 13 amino acids. V dropped 0 bases and J dropped 5 bases, with 11 bases sitting between them. The CDR3 DNA sequence: TGTGCCTGGAGTGTACTACCCGGGGACGAGCAGTACTTC. Translating gives CAWSVLPGDEQYF.

The chain couples TRBV7-8 to TRBJ1-2; D remains unclear. CDR1 and CDR2 (germline): SGHVS, FQNEAQ. The CDR3 loop spans 13 amino acids. Trimming removed 5 bases from V and 4 bases from J, with 11 bases in between. The CDR3 loop reads CASSQQSGYGYTF. DNA for the CDR3: TGTGCCAGCAGCCAACAGTCAGGCTATGGCTACACCTTC.

The V gene is TRBV5-6, the J gene TRBJ2-5; unclear D gene. The J call may be incorrect, as the DNA end agrees better with TRBJ2-1. Germline CDR1 is SGHDT and CDR2 is YYEEEE. This CDR3 has 13 amino acids. In DNA form, the CDR3 reads TGTGCCAGCAGCAAACTCGGCCGGCCTGAGCAGTTCTTC. Protein: CASSKLGRPEQFF.

This rearrangement joins TRBV12-5 to TRBJ2-7; the D gene is possibly TRBD2 (5 bases). Trimming left V 6 bases short and J 6 bases short, with 12 bases between. Looked up from germline, CDR1 is LGHNT and CDR2 is FRNRAP. CDR3 length: 12 amino acids. The CDR3 nucleotides are TGTGCTAGTGGGGCGGAAGGGAGCGAGCAGTACTTC. Encoded protein: CASGAEGSEQYF.

V is TRBV15 and J is TRBJ2-5; no clear D gene. With the DNA end fitting TRBJ2-7 better, the J assignment may be wrong. In germline, CDR1 is LNHNV, CDR2 YYDKDF (reference sequence). This CDR3 comprises 13 residues. The CDR3 reads CATSGVQRYEQYF. CDR3 sequence (DNA): TGTGCCACCAGCGGAGTACAGAGATACGAGCAGTACTTC.